The rows below give T cell receptor beta chains drawn from one sample of a study of T-cell reconstitution after alpha-beta-depleted transplantation in children. TCRdb fed the PCR reads into MiXCR, producing one record per CDR3 protein. The table includes 440,000 or so distinct CDR3 sequences, about 11% detected once. The input for sequencing was PBMCs from the stem cell graft donor, taken from the stem cell graft. Source of these receptors: a human donor who donated a stem cell graft to a child with acute myeloid leukemia. CDR3s include the opening cysteine and the closing phenylalanine or tryptophan. D genes are given only for firm matches. Clone sizes are given selectively: once, few, many, or a class where the clone is expanded.

j_call v_call clone_size d_call cdr3_aa cdr3_nt
TRBJ2-1 TRBV20-1 many TRBD2 CSAPSGSSYNEQFF TGCAGTGCCCCGAGCGGGAGCTCCTACAATGAGCAGTTCTTC
TRBJ2-3 TRBV20-1 many . CSASSGGITDTQYF TGCAGTGCTAGTTCGGGCGGAATCACAGATACGCAGTATTTT
TRBJ2-1 TRBV5-1 . . CASSLAVSGGQFF TGCGCCAGCAGCTTGGCCGTGTCGGGTGGGCAGTTCTTC
TRBJ2-1 TRBV29-1 few . CSVEGAATLGQFF TGCAGCGTTGAGGGGGCTGCGACCCTCGGGCAGTTCTTC
TRBJ1-4 TRBV2 few . CASSDPGTFGEKLFF TGTGCCAGCAGTGACCCCGGGACATTCGGTGAAAAACTGTTTTTT
TRBJ2-4 TRBV19 . . CASSPARDQNIQYF TGTGCCAGTAGTCCGGCCAGGGACCAAAACATTCAGTACTTC
TRBJ2-3 TRBV5-1 few TRBD1 CASSLTGDPTDTQYF TGCGCCAGCAGCTTGACAGGGGACCCCACAGATACGCAGTATTTT
TRBJ1-1 TRBV5-6 few TRBD1 CASSFIHRGNTEAFF TGTGCCAGCAGCTTCATCCACAGGGGGAACACTGAAGCTTTCTTT
TRBJ2-2 TRBV4-3 few . CASSQEVRESVAGELFF TGCGCCAGCAGCCAAGAGGTCAGGGAGTCTGTGGCCGGGGAGCTGTTTTTT
TRBJ2-5 TRBV5-1 few TRBD1 CASSLGTGATGETQYF TGCGCCAGCAGCTTGGGGACAGGGGCGACGGGAGAGACCCAGTACTTC
TRBJ2-3 TRBV5-1 few . CASSEGRISTDTQYF TGCGCCAGCAGCGAAGGACGTATTAGCACAGATACGCAGTATTTT
TRBJ1-6 TRBV20-1 few . CSARDGAGYNSPLHF TGCAGTGCTAGAGATGGGGCAGGGTATAATTCACCCCTCCACTTT
TRBJ1-1 TRBV20-1 few TRBD1 CSATRDSRGTEAFF TGCAGTGCCACACGGGACAGCAGGGGCACTGAAGCTTTCTTT
TRBJ2-3 TRBV5-5 many . CATMGDGELTQYF TGTGCCACCATGGGGGACGGCGAGCTTACGCAGTATTTT
TRBJ2-1 TRBV12-3/TRBV12-4 . . CASSYVGREQFF TGTGCCAGCAGTTATGTGGGGCGGGAGCAGTTCTTC
TRBJ2-3 TRBV6-2/TRBV6-3 . . CASLMGGPGDTQYF TGTGCCAGCCTAATGGGGGGGCCGGGAGATACGCAGTATTTT
TRBJ2-3 TRBV25-1 few . CASSELGSKAHGGTQYF TGTGCCAGCAGTGAATTGGGCTCAAAGGCGCACGGGGGTACGCAGTATTTT